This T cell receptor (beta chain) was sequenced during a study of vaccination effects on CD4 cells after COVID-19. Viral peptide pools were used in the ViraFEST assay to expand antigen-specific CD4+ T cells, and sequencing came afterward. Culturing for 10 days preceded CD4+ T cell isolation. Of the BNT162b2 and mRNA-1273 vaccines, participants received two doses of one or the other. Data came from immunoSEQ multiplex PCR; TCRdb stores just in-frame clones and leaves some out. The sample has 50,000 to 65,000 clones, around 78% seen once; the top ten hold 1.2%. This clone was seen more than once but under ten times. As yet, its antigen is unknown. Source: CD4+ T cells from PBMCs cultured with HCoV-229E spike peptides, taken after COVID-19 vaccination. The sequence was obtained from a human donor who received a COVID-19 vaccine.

CDR3 residues: CATSGVRNTGELFF. The DNA for the CDR3 is TGTGCCACCAGCGGTGTTAGGAACACCGGGGAGCTGTTTTTT. The chain recombines TRBV24-1 with TRBJ2-2; D call uncertain. The CDR3 is 14 residues long. The V and J ends lost 7 bases and 1 base respectively, with 9 bases between them. Germline lookup yields CDR1 KGHDR and CDR2 SFDVKD.